Listed below are T cell receptor beta chains from one sample, sequenced in a study of CD8+CD57+ T cells in acquired aplastic anemia. TCRdb called the reads again in MiXCR, with one record for every CDR3 protein. The sample holds about 200,000 distinct CDR3 sequences, 60% to 80% seen once. The sequenced sample consisted of sorted CD4+, CD8+, or CD8+CD57+ T cells (not recorded which) from PBMCs. These receptors were collected from a human donor with aplastic anemia. The CDR3 runs from the conserved cysteine through the conserved F or W. The D gene is left open where the match is weak. Size tells how often a clone was seen (once, few, many) or the class of an expanded clone, and some rows leave it out.

CDR3 length	V gene	J gene	clone size	D gene	CDR3 protein	CDR3 DNA
12	TRBV20-1	TRBJ1-2	.	.	CSASVQARGYTF	TGCAGTGCTAGTGTCCAGGCGAGGGGCTACACCTTC
15	TRBV20-1	TRBJ2-7	.	TRBD2	CSARGAGGLTYEQYF	TGCAGTGCTAGGGGAGCGGGAGGGCTAACCTACGAGCAGTACTTC
13	TRBV2	TRBJ1-2	many	.	CASRDIANYGYTF	TGTGCCAGCAGGGACATCGCTAACTATGGCTACACCTTC
14	TRBV10-3	TRBJ1-2	.	.	CAIGQYDTNYGYTF	TGTGCCATCGGACAGTATGATACTAACTATGGCTACACCTTC
12	TRBV10-3	TRBJ2-7	.	.	CAISGTAYEQYF	TGTGCCATCAGTGGGACAGCCTACGAGCAGTACTTC
16	TRBV15	TRBJ1-3	once	.	CATSRLGWSSGNTIYF	TGTGCCACCAGCAGGCTCGGGTGGAGCTCTGGAAACACCATATATTTT
14	TRBV4-2	TRBJ2-5	.	TRBD1	CASSPWDSQETQYF	TGTGCCAGCAGCCCCTGGGACAGCCAAGAGACCCAGTACTTC
16	TRBV29-1	TRBJ2-7	.	TRBD1	CSVESGGTGGSYEQYF	TGCAGCGTTGAAAGTGGAGGGACAGGGGGCAGCTACGAGCAGTACTTC
14	TRBV20-1	TRBJ1-6	.	.	CSARSGSENSPLHF	TGCAGTGCTAGATCTGGGTCCGAAAATTCACCCCTCCACTTT
12	TRBV24-1	TRBJ2-3	.	.	CATCDRAKTQYF	TGTGCCACCTGTGATCGGGCAAAAACGCAGTATTTT
13	TRBV6-5	TRBJ2-3	many	.	CASSYRGADTQYF	TGTGCCAGCAGTTACAGAGGGGCAGATACGCAGTATTTT
17	TRBV25-1	TRBJ2-1	few	TRBD1	CASSGKQGQSSYNEQFF	TGTGCCAGCAGTGGAAAACAGGGACAGAGCTCCTACAATGAGCAGTTCTTC
15	TRBV10-3	TRBJ2-5	few	.	CAIRMDGRNQETQYF	TGTGCCATCAGGATGGACGGGCGGAACCAAGAGACCCAGTACTTC
17	TRBV20-1	TRBJ2-7	.	TRBD2	CSARLSPLAGAPGEQYF	TGCAGTGCTAGATTATCCCCCCTAGCGGGGGCACCGGGGGAGCAGTACTTC
14	TRBV29-1	TRBJ1-1	.	TRBD1	CSVEETGVYTEAFF	TGCAGCGTTGAAGAGACAGGGGTTTACACTGAAGCTTTCTTT
13	TRBV4-2	TRBJ2-7	.	.	CASSQAESLRQYF	TGTGCCAGCAGCCAAGCGGAATCCCTAAGGCAGTACTTC
15	TRBV6-1	TRBJ1-1	.	.	CASSPYGMGNTEAFF	TGTGCCAGCAGTCCTTATGGGATGGGGAACACTGAAGCTTTCTTT
17	TRBV15	TRBJ1-6	.	.	CATSRDRGTSGHSPLHF	TGTGCCACCAGCAGAGATAGGGGTACCTCGGGCCATTCACCCCTCCACTTT
13	TRBV15	TRBJ1-1	.	.	CATGKGGVTEAFF	TGTGCCACCGGAAAAGGAGGGGTCACTGAAGCTTTCTTT
13	TRBV4-1	TRBJ2-7	.	.	CASSREGQVEQYF	TGCGCCAGCAGCAGGGAAGGGCAGGTGGAGCAGTACTTC
12	TRBV5-6	TRBJ2-1	.	.	CASSPGGGEQFF	TGTGCCAGCAGCCCCGGTGGGGGTGAGCAGTTCTTC
14	TRBV2	TRBJ2-7	.	TRBD1	CASSSGTASYEQYF	TGTGCCAGCAGCTCCGGGACAGCGTCCTACGAGCAGTACTTC
14	TRBV2	TRBJ2-5	few	.	CASSEKAGKETQYF	TGTGCCAGCAGTGAAAAGGCGGGGAAAGAGACCCAGTACTTC
14	TRBV25-1	TRBJ2-7	.	TRBD2	CASSGGGMMYEQYF	TGTGCCAGCAGTGGGGGAGGGATGATGTACGAGCAGTACTTC
16	TRBV20-1	TRBJ1-4	few	.	CSARPMSRVVGEKLFF	TGCAGTGCTAGACCGATGAGCAGGGTCGTCGGTGAAAAACTGTTTTTT
13	TRBV20-1	TRBJ2-3	.	.	CSASWRATDTQYF	TGCAGTGCTAGTTGGAGGGCCACAGATACGCAGTATTTT
14	TRBV11-2	TRBJ2-7	.	TRBD1	CASSTGQQPYEQYF	TGTGCCAGCAGCACGGGACAGCAACCTTACGAGCAGTACTTC
13	TRBV2	TRBJ1-1	.	.	CASSEVGQPMAFF	TGTGCCAGCAGTGAAGTTGGACAGCCCATGGCTTTCTTT
14	TRBV15	TRBJ1-2	.	TRBD1	CASSPDRGDYGYTF	TGTGCCAGCAGCCCCGACAGGGGCGACTATGGCTACACCTTC
16	TRBV5-1	TRBJ2-3	many	.	CASSLDRANPTDTQYF	TGCGCCAGCAGCTTGGACAGGGCAAACCCCACAGATACGCAGTATTTT
15	TRBV7-9	TRBJ1-5	.	.	CASSLGGALSQPQHF	TGTGCCAGCAGCTTAGGGGGGGCACTGAGTCAGCCCCAGCATTTT
14	TRBV5-1	TRBJ2-2	.	.	CAGRSALVSGELFF	TGCGCCGGCAGAAGCGCTCTAGTCTCCGGGGAGCTGTTTTTT
16	TRBV7-6	TRBJ1-6	.	.	CASSLESLSSGSPLHF	TGTGCCAGCAGCTTAGAGTCCTTATCTTCCGGTTCACCCCTCCACTTT
15	TRBV6-5	TRBJ2-1	.	.	CASSYSMTGRETQFF	TGTGCCAGCAGTTACTCCATGACAGGGAGGGAGACCCAGTTCTTC
13	TRBV10-3	TRBJ1-2	.	TRBD1	CATEAGDRYGYTF	TGTGCCACCGAGGCCGGGGACAGATATGGCTACACCTTC